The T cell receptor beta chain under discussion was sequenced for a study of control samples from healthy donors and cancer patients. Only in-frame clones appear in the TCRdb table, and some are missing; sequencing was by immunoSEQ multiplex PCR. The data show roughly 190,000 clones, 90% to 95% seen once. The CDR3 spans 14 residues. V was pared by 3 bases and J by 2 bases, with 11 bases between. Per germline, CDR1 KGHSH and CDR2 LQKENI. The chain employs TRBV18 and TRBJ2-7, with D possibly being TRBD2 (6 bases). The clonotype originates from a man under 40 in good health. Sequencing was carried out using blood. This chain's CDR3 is CASSPTSLAYEQYF. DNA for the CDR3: TGTGCCAGCTCACCGACTAGTCTAGCCTACGAGCAGTACTTC.